This record covers a single T cell receptor beta chain. The source of the sample is a study of T cell responses to AZD1222 COVID-19 vaccine. Libraries were prepared by immunoSEQ multiplex PCR; TCRdb keeps only in-frame clonotypes and omits some of them. The table includes some 120,000 clones, 75% to 95% detected once. The CDR3 totals 16 residues. Germline CDR1 and CDR2: MRHNA and SNTAGT. V lost 2 bases and J lost 5, with 16 bases in between. The sample was peripheral blood, taken on day 0 of AZD1222 vaccination. The receptor comes from an adult in good health. This rearrangement joins TRBV6-4 to TRBJ2-1; perhaps TRBD2 as D (5 bases). Written as DNA, the CDR3 is TGTGCCAGCAGTGACCTAAAGGGTCGGGGAAACAATGAGCAGTTCTTC. Translating it yields CASSDLKGRGNNEQFF.